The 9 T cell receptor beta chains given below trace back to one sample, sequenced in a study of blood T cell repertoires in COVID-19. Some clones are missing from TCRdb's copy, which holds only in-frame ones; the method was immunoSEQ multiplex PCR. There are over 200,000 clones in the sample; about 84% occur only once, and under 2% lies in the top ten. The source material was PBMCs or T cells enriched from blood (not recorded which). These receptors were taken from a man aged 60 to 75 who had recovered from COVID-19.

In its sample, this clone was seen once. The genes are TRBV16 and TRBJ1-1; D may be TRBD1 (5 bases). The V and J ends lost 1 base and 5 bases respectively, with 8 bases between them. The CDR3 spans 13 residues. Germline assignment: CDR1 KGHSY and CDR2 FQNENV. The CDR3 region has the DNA TGTGCCAGCAGCCAATTTGGGGGGACTGAAGCTTTCTTT. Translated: CASSQFGGTEAFF.

The CDR3 reads CASEGQGVNYGYTF. CDR3 DNA sequence: TGTGCCAGCGAAGGACAGGGGGTCAACTATGGCTACACCTTC. This rearrangement joins TRBV27 to TRBJ1-2, with 10 bases that match TRBD1. The CDR3 is 14 amino acids. CDR1 is MNHEY, CDR2 SMNVEV, per germline (reference sequence). V lost 8 bases and J lost 2; bases outside the gene matches: 5.

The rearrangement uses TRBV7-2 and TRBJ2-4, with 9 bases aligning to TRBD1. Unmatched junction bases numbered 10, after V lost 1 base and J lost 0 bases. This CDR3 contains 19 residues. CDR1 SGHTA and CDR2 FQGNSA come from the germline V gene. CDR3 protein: CASSLGGGQGSIAKNIQYF. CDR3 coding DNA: TGTGCCAGCAGCTTAGGGGGGGGACAGGGATCAATAGCCAAAAACATTCAGTACTTC. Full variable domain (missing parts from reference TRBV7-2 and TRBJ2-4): GAGVSQSPSNKVTEKGKDVELRCDPISGHTALYWYRQSLGQGLEFLIYFQGNSAPDKSGLPSDRFSAERTGGSVSTLTIQRTQQEDSAVYLCASSLGGGQGSIAKNIQYFGAGTRLSVL.

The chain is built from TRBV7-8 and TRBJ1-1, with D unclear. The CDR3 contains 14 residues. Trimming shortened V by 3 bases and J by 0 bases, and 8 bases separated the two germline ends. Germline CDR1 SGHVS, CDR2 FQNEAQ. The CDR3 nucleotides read TGTGCCAGCAGCTTTAGCGTGATGAACACTGAAGCTTTCTTT. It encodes CASSFSVMNTEAFF.

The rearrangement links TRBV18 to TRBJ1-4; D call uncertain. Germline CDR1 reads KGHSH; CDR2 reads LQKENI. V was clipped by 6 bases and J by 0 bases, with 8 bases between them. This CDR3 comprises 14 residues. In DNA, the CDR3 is TGTGCCAGCTCCCACAGTGCAACTAATGAAAAACTGTTTTTT. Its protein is CASSHSATNEKLFF.

The DNA for the CDR3 is TGCAGCGTTTCCGACAGTTTTAGCAATCAGCCCCAGCATTTT. The encoded protein is CSVSDSFSNQPQHF. This sequence joins TRBV29-1 and TRBJ1-5; weak D call: TRBD1 (5 bases). V lost 5 bases and J lost 0, with 11 bases in between. The V gene's germline CDR1 is SQVTM and CDR2 ANQGSEA. The length of the CDR3 is 14 residues.

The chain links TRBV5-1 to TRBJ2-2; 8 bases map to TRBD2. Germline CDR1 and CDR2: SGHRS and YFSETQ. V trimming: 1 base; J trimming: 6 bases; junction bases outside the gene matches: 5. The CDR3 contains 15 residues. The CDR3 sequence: CASSLNRGGPGELFF. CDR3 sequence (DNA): TGCGCCAGCAGCTTGAACCGGGGGGGCCCCGGGGAGCTGTTTTTT. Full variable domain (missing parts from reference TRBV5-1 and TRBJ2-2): KAGVTQTPRYLIKTRGQQVTLSCSPISGHRSVSWYQQTPGQGLQFLFEYFSETQRNKGNFPGRFSGRQFSNSRSEMNVSTLELGDSALYLCASSLNRGGPGELFFGEGSRLTVL.

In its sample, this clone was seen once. The CDR3 is CASNKGQVNEKLFF. The CDR3 DNA sequence: TGCGCCAGCAATAAGGGACAGGTGAATGAAAAACTGTTTTTT. This chain links TRBV23-1 with TRBJ1-4; 8 positions agree with TRBD1. TRBV23-1 is treated as an ORF (open reading frame) with a function not yet certain. The CDR3 runs to 14 residues. Trimming took 7 bases from V and 5 from J; bases not matched to a gene: 6.

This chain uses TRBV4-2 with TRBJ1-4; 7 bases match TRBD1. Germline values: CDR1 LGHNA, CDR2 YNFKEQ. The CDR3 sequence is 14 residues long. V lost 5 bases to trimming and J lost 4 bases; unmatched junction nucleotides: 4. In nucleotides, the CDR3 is TGTGCCAGCAGCGACGGGACAGATAATGAAAAACTGTTTTTT. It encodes CASSDGTDNEKLFF.